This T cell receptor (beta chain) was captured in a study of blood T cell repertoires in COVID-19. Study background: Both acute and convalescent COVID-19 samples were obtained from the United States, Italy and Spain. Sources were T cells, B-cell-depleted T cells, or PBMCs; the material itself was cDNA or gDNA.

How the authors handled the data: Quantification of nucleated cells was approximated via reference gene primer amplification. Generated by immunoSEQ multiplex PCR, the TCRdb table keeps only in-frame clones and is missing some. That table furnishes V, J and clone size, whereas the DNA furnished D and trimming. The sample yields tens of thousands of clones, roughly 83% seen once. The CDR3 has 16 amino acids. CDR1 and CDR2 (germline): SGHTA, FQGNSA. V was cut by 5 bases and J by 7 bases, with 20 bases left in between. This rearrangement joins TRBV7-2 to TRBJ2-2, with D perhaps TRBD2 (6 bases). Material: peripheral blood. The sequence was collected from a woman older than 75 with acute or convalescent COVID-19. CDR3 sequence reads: CASSPGRTSLGGELFF. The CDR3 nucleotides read TGTGCCAGCAGCCCTGGGAGGACCTCGCTGGGCGGGGAGCTGTTTTTT.